The entry that follows covers one T cell receptor beta chain sequence. Trimming stripped 5 bases from V and 0 bases from J, with 11 bases between. CDR1 and CDR2 (germline): SGHTA, FQGNSA. This CDR3 region has 15 residues. This specimen belongs to a study of blood T cell repertoires in COVID-19. In the source study's methods: Estimated nucleated cell counts came from reference gene primer amplification. Profiling relied on immunoSEQ multiplex PCR, and the TCRdb table lists in-frame clones only, not all of them. The V and J calls and clone size were taken over from that table, and D and trimming were inferred from the DNA. This table has about 80,000 clones, almost 85% appearing once.

Sequencing was performed on peripheral blood. This TCR was sampled from a man in his sixties with acute or convalescent COVID-19. The V and J genes are TRBV7-2 and TRBJ2-1; D is unresolved. The CDR3 spells CASSPDLSSYNEQFF. The CDR3 nucleotides read TGTGCCAGCAGCCCAGACTTGAGCTCCTACAATGAGCAGTTCTTC.